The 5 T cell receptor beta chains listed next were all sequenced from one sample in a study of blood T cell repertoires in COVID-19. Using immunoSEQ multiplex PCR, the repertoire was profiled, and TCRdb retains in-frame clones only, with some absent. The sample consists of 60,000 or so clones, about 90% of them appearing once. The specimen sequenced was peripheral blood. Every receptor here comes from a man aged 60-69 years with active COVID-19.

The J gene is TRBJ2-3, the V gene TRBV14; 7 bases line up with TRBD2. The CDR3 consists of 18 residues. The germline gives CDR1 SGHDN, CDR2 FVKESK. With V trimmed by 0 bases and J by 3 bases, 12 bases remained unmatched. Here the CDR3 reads CASSQDRILAAFTDTQYF. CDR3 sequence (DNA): TGTGCCAGCAGCCAAGATAGAATTCTAGCGGCCTTTACAGATACGCAGTATTTT.

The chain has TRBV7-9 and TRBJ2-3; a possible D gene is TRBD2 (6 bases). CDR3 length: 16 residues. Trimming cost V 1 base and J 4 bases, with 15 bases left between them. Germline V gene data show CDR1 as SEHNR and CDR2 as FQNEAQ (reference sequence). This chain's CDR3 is CASSLVGGRSADTQYF. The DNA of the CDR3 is TGTGCCAGCAGCTTAGTGGGGGGACGGAGCGCAGATACGCAGTATTTT.

As DNA, the CDR3 is TGTGCCAGCAGCCCCATAGGGGGAAACTACGAGCAGTACTTC. It specifies CASSPIGGNYEQYF. This chain joins TRBV5-6 and TRBJ2-7, with a tentative D call TRBD1 (6 bases). Germline assignment: CDR1 SGHDT and CDR2 YYEEEE. The CDR3 length is 14 residues. V shed 4 bases and J shed 3 bases, with 14 bases lying between them.

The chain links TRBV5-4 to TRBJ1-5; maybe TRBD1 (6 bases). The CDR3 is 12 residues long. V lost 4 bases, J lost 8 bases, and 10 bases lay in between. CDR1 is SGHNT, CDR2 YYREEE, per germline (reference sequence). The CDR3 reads CASSPPGEPQHF. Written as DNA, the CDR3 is TGTGCCAGCAGCCCCCCAGGGGAGCCCCAGCATTTT.

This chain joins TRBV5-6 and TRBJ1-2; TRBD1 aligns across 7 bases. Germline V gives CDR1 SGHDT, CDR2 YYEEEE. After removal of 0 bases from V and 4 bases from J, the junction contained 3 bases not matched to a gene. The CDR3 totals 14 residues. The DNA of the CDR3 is TGTGCCAGCAGCTTGGCAGGGGGTTTCTATGGCTACACCTTC. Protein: CASSLAGGFYGYTF. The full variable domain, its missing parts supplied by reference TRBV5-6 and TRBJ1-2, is DAGVTQSPTHLIKTRGQQVTLRCSPKSGHDTVSWYQQALGQGPQFIFQYYEEEERQRGNFPDRFSGHQFPNYSSELNVNALLLGDSALYLCASSLAGGFYGYTFGSGTRLTVV.